This T cell receptor (beta chain) originates from a study of cytomegalovirus exposure and HLA in healthy donors. There are 14 residues in the CDR3. V was clipped by 5 bases and J by 4 bases, with 14 bases between them. Germline values: CDR1 LNHDA, CDR2 SQIVND (reference sequence). On this clone itself: Its antigen is undetermined.

Primers for the PCR totalled 60 Vbeta and 13 Jbeta. The method was immunoSEQ multiplex PCR; TCRdb's version includes in-frame clones alone and lacks a portion of them. The data hold 150,000 to 200,000 clones, with 80% observed a single time. Study observations and caveats: A later analysis revealed that TCR association rates differed between HLA loci, peaking at DRB1 and bottoming out at HLA-C.

This sequence was found in a woman between 40 and 50 years old in good health and CMV-seronegative. Sequencing input: PBMCs. The chain joins TRBV19 to TRBJ1-1; D is possibly TRBD1 (6 bases). In DNA, the CDR3 is TGTGCCAGTAGTTGGGACACCCCGGGCACTGAAGCTTTCTTT. Its protein is CASSWDTPGTEAFF.